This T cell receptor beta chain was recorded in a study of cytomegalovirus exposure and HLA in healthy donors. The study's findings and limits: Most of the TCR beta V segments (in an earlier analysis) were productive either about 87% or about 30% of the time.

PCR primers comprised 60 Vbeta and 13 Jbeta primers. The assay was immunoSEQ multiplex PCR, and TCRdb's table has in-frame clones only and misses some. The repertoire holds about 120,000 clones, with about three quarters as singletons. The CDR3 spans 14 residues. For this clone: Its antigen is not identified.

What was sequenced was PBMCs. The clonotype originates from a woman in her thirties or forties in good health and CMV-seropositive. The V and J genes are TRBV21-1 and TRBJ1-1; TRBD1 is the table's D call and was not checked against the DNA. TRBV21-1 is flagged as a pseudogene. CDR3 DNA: TGTGCCAGCAGCGCCCGACAAGGTCTCACTGAAGCTTTCTTT. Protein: CASSARQGLTEAFF.